This T cell receptor beta chain was recorded in a study of blood T cell repertoires in COVID-19. Assay used: immunoSEQ multiplex PCR; TCRdb lists only in-frame clones, some missing. Of approximately 68,000 clones listed, 70% to 90% are singletons. CDR1 and CDR2 from the germline V gene are SGHTA and FQGNSA. V lost 6 bases, J lost 0 bases, and 10 bases lay in between. This CDR3 has 14 amino acids. V is TRBV7-2 and J is TRBJ2-3; TRBD2 is a possible D gene (6 bases). Sequencing input: peripheral blood. This TCR was sampled from a man aged 70-80 years with active or convalescent COVID-19. CDR3 nucleotides: TGTGCCAGCAGGCGGGGATTAAGCACAGATACGCAGTATTTT. Amino acids: CASRRGLSTDTQYF.